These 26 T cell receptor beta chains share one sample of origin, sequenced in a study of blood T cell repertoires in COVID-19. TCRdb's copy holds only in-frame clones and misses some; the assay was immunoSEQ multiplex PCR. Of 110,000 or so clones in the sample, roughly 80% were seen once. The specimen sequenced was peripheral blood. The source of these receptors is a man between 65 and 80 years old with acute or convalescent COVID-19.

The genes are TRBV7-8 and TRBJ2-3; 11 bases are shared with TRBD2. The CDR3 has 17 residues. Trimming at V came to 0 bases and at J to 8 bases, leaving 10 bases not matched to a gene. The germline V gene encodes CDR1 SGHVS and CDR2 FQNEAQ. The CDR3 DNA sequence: TGTGCCAGCAGCTTAGCGCCGAGGACTAGCGGGTGGGGTACGCAGTATTTT. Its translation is CASSLAPRTSGWGTQYF.

CDR3 amino acids: CASSIQGPISYEQYF. CDR3 coding DNA: TGTGCCAGCAGCATACAGGGCCCTATCTCCTACGAGCAGTACTTC. The chain recombines TRBV7-2 with TRBJ2-7; tentative D call: TRBD1 (6 bases). CDR1 is SGHTA and CDR2 is FQGNSA in the germline V gene. This CDR3 contains 15 residues. The V end lost 5 bases, the J end lost 0 bases, and 14 bases lay between the germline ends.

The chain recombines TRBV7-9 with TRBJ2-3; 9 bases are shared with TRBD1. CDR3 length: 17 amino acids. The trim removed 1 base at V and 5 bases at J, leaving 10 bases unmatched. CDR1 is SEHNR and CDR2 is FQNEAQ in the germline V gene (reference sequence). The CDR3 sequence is CASSLEWGQGYVDTQYF. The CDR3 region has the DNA TGTGCCAGCAGCTTAGAGTGGGGACAGGGTTATGTAGATACGCAGTATTTT.

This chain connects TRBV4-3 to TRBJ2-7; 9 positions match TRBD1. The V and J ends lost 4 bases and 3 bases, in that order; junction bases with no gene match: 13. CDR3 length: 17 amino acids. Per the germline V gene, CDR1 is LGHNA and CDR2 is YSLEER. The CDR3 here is CASSRNTAPGQGYEQYF. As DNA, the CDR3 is TGCGCCAGCAGCCGGAATACGGCTCCGGGACAGGGCTACGAGCAGTACTTC.

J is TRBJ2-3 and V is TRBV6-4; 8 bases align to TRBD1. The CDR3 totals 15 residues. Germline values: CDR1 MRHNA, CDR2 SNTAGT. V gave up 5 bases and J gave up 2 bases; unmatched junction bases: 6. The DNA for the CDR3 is TGTGCCAGCAGTCATCAGGGGGCGGTCACAGATACGCAGTATTTT. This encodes CASSHQGAVTDTQYF.

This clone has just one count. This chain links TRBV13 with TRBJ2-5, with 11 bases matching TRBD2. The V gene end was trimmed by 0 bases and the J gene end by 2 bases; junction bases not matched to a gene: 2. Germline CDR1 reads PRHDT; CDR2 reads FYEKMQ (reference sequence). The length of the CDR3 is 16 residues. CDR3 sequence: CASSLGTSGTQETQYF. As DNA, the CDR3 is TGTGCCAGCAGCTTAGGGACTAGCGGGACGCAAGAGACCCAGTACTTC.

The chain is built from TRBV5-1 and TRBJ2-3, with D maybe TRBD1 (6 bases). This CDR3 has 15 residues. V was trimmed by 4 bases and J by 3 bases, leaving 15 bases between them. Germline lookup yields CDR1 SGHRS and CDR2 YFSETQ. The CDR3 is CASSLGQPETDTQYF. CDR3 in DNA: TGCGCCAGCAGCCTCGGACAGCCGGAGACAGATACGCAGTATTTT.

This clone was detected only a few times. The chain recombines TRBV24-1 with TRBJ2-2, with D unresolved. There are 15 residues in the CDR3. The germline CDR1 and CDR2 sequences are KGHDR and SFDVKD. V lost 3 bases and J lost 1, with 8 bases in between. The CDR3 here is CATSDTAKNTGELFF. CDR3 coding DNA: TGTGCCACCAGTGATACAGCAAAGAACACCGGGGAGCTGTTTTTT.

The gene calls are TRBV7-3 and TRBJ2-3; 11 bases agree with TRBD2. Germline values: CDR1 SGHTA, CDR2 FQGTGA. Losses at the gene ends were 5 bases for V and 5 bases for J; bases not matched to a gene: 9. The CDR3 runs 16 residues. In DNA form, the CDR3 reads TGTGCCAGCAGCCGAAGTAGCGGGGGGGCAAGAGATACGCAGTATTTT. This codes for CASSRSSGGARDTQYF.

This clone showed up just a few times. The CDR3 spells CASSRPTGPYEQYF. In nucleotides, the CDR3 is TGTGCCAGCAGCAGACCGACAGGTCCTTACGAGCAGTACTTC. This rearrangement joins TRBV5-6 to TRBJ2-7; tentatively, D is TRBD1 (6 bases). Trimming left V 4 bases short and J 4 bases short, with 15 bases between. Germline CDR1 SGHDT, CDR2 YYEEEE. This CDR3 contains 14 residues.

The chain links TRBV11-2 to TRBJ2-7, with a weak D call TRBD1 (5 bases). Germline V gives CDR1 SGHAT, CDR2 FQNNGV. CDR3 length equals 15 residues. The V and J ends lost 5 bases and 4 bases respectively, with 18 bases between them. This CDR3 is CASSIIPGYGYEQYF. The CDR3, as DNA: TGTGCCAGCAGCATAATACCAGGGTATGGGTACGAGCAGTACTTC.

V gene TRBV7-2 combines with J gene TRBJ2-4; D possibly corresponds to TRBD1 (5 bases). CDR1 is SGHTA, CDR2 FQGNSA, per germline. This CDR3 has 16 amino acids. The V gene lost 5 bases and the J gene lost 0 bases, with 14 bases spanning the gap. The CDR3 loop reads CASSLDRAVAKNIQYF. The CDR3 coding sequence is TGTGCCAGCAGCCTCGACAGAGCCGTAGCCAAAAACATTCAGTACTTC.

The DNA of the CDR3 is TGTGCCAGCAGTCCCCTGGGAGCCCACGAGCAGTACTTC. Translated: CASSPLGAHEQYF. The V call is TRBV6-5, the J call TRBJ2-7, with D possibly TRBD2 on 5 matching bases. The CDR3 totals 13 residues. Per germline, CDR1 MNHEY and CDR2 SVGAGI. Trimming removed 5 bases at V and 5 bases at J, with 13 bases between.

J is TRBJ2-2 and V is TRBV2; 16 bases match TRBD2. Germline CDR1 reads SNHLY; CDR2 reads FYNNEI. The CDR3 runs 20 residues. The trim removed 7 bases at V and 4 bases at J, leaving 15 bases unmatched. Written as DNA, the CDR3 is TGTGCCAGCACCCGATGGGGACTAGCGGGGGGGCACGGAGTCACCGGGGAGCTGTTTTTT. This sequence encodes CASTRWGLAGGHGVTGELFF.

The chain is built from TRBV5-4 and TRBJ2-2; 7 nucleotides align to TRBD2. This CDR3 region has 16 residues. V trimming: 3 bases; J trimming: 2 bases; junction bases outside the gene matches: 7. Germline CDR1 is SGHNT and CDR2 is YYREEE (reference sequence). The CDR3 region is CASSSTRGSNTGELFF. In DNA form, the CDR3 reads TGTGCCAGCAGCTCCACCCGCGGGAGTAACACCGGGGAGCTGTTTTTT.

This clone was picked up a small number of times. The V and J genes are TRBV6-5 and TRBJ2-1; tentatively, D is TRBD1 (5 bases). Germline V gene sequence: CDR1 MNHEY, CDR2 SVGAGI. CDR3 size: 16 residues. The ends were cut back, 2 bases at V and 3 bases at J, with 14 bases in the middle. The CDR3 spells CASSYELGRDYNEQFF. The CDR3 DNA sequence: TGTGCCAGCAGTTACGAATTGGGCAGGGACTACAATGAGCAGTTCTTC.

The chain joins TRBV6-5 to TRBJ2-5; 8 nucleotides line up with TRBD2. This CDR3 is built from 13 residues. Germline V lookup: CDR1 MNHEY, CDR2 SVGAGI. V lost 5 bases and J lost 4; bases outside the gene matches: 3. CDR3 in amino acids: CASSNREGETQYF. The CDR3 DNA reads TGTGCCAGCAGTAACCGGGAGGGAGAGACCCAGTACTTC.

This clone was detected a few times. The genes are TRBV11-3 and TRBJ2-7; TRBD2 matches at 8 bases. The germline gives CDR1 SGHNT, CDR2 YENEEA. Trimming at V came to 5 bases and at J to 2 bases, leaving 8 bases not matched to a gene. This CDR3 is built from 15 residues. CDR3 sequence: CASSPGGGQPYEQYF. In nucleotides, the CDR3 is TGTGCCAGCAGCCCGGGGGGGGGCCAACCCTACGAGCAGTACTTC.

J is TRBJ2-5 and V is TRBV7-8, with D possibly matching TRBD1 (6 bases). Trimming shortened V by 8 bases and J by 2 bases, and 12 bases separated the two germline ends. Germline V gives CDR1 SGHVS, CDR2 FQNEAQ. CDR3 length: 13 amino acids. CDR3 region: CASATGQQETQYF. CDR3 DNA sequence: TGTGCCAGCGCCACCGGACAGCAAGAGACCCAGTACTTC.

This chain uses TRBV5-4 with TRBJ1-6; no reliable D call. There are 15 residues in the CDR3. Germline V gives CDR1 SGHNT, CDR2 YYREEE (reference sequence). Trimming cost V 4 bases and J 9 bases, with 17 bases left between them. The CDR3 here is CASSDEEGFSSPLHF. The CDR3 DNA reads TGTGCCAGCAGCGACGAGGAGGGATTTAGTTCACCCCTCCACTTT.

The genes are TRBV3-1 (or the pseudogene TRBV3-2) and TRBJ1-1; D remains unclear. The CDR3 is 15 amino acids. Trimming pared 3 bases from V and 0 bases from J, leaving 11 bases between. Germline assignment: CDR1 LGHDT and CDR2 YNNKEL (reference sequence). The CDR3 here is CASSQNGGLNTEAFF. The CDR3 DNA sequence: TGTGCCAGCAGCCAGAATGGAGGGTTGAACACTGAAGCTTTCTTT.

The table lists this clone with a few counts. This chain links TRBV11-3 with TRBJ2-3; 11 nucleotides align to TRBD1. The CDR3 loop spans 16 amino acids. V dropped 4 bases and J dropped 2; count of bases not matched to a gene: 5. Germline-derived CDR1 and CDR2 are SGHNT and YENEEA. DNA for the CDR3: TGTGCCAGCAGCTCTGGACAGGGGGCGAACACAGATACGCAGTATTTT. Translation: CASSSGQGANTDTQYF.

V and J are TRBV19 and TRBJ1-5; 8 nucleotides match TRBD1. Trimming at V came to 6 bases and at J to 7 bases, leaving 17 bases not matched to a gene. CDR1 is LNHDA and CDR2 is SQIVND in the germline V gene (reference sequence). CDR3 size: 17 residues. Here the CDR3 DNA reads TGTGCCAGTAGAAATAATCAGGGGGCGTTTTCAGTACAGCCCCAGCATTTT. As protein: CASRNNQGAFSVQPQHF.

The CDR3 spells CASSFFDEQYF. DNA for the CDR3: TGTGCCAGCAGCTTCTTTGACGAGCAGTACTTC. J is TRBJ2-7 and V is TRBV3-1 (or the pseudogene TRBV3-2), with D hard to call. The V gene's germline CDR1 is LGHDT and CDR2 YNNKEL (reference sequence). This CDR3 region has 11 residues. Trimming shortened V by 5 bases and J by 5 bases, and 7 bases separated the two germline ends.

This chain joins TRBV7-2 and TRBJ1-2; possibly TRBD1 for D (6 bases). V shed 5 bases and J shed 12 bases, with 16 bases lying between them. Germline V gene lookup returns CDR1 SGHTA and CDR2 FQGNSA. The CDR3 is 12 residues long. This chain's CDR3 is CASSPDPGVDTF. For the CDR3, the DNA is TGTGCCAGCAGCCCAGACCCAGGGGTCGACACCTTC. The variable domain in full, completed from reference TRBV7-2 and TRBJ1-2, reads GAGVSQSPSNKVTEKGKDVELRCDPISGHTALYWYRQSLGQGLEFLIYFQGNSAPDKSGLPSDRFSAERTGGSVSTLTIQRTQQEDSAVYLCASSPDPGVDTFGSGTRLTVV.

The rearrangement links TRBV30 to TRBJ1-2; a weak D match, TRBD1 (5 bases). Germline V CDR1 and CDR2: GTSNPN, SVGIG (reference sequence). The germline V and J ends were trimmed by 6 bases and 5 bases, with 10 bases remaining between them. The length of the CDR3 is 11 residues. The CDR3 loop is CACRGIYGYTF. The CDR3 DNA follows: TGTGCCTGTCGGGGGATTTATGGCTACACCTTC.